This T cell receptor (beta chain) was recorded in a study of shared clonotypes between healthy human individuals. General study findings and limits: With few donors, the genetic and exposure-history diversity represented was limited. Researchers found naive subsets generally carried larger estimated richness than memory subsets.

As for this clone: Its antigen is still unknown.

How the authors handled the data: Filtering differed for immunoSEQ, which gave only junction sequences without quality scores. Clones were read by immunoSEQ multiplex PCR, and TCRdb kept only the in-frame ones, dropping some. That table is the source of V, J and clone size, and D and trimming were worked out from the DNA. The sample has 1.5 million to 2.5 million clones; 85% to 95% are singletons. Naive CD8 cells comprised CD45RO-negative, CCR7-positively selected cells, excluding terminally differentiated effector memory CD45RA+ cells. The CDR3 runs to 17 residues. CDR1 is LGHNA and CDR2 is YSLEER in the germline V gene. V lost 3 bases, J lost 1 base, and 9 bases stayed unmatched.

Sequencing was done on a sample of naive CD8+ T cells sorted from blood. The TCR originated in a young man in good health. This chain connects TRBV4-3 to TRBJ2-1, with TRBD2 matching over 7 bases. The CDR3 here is CASSHLRWEGSYNEQFF. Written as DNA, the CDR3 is TGCGCCAGCAGCCACCTGCGTTGGGAGGGGTCCTACAATGAGCAGTTCTTC.